This T cell receptor beta chain stems from a study of T cells in Graves' hyperthyroidism and ophthalmopathy. This clonotype was seen at least ten times. Its antigen is not identified. Amplification of TCR beta CDR3 regions was performed using RNA transcripts as template. The study used the HTBI primer set for a first-round RT-PCR of the TCR CDR3. TCRdb fed the multiplex PCR reads into MiXCR, producing one record per CDR3 protein. The data contain some 420,000 distinct CDR3 sequences, roughly 13% of them singletons. V gave up 4 bases and J gave up 5 bases, with 20 bases separating them. The CDR3 sequence is 15 residues long. Germline V gene data show CDR1 as GTSNPN and CDR2 as SVGIG (reference sequence). Whole-study results and caveats: In validation, the model predicted ophthalmopathy. These predictions came a median approximately 6.5 months before onset.

The PBMCs had their origin in roughly 9.4 ml of fresh peripheral blood. This sequence was found in a woman under 30 with Graves' hyperthyroidism. The sequenced sample was blood. The rearrangement links TRBV30 to TRBJ2-5, with D maybe TRBD2 (8 bases). CDR3 protein: CAWKREGATWETQYF. CDR3 sequence (DNA): TGTGCCTGGAAACGGGAGGGGGCGACGTGGGAGACCCAGTACTTC.